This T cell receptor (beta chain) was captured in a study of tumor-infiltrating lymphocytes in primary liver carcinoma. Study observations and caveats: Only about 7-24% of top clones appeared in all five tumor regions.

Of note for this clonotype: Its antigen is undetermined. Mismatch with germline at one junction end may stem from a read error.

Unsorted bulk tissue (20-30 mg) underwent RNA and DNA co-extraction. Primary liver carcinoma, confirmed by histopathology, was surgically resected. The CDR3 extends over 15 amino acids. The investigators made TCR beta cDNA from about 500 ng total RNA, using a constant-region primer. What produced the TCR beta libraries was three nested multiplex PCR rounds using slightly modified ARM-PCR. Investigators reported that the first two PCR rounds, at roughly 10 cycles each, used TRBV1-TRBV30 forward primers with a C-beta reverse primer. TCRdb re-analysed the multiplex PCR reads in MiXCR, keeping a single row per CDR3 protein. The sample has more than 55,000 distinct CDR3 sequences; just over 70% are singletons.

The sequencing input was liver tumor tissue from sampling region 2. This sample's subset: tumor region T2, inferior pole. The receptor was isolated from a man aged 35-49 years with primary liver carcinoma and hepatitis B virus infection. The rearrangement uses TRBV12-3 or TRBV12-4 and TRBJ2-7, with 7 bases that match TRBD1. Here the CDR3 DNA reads TGTGCCAGTAGTTTAGGACAGGCGGCCAACTACGAGCATTACTTC. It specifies CASSLGQAANYEHYF.